Each of the 26 T cell receptor beta chains below was sequenced from the same sample in a study of long-term antiretroviral therapy in people with HIV. Researchers ran immunoSEQ v3.0 at survey level. TCRdb's copy holds only in-frame clones and misses some; the assay was immunoSEQ multiplex PCR. The sample has fewer than 20,000 clones, approximately 72% seen once. Specimen: unsorted PBMCs, collected 0.3 years after starting antiretroviral therapy. Source of these receptors: a woman aged 45-59 years with HIV.

CDR3: CASSRTGKTEAFF. The CDR3 region has the DNA TGTGCCAGCAGTAGGACAGGGAAAACTGAAGCTTTCTTT. The chain links TRBV27 to TRBJ1-1, with 8 bases that match TRBD1. The germline CDR1 and CDR2 sequences are MNHEY and SMNVEV (reference sequence). J lost 5 bases, V lost 5 bases, and 4 bases had no gene match. The CDR3 extends over 13 amino acids.

This rearrangement joins TRBV18 to TRBJ2-2; D not resolved. The CDR3 contains 15 residues. With 6 bases removed from V and 0 bases from J, the gap between germline ends came to 11 bases. Germline V lookup: CDR1 KGHSH, CDR2 LQKENI. CDR3 in amino acids: CASSTGDPNTGELFF. The DNA for the CDR3 is TGTGCCAGCTCCACCGGAGATCCGAACACCGGGGAGCTGTTTTTT.

The CDR3 protein is CASSYLFGGYTF. The CDR3, as DNA: TGTGCCAGCAGTTACCTCTTCGGGGGCTACACCTTC. The chain combines TRBV6-9 with TRBJ1-2; D unclear. V was cut by 3 bases and J by 8 bases, with 10 bases left in between. The CDR3 has 12 residues. Germline CDR1 and CDR2: MNHGY and SVAAGI.

CDR3 in DNA: TGTGCCAGCAGCTTCGGGACAGGGGGTAATGAGCAGTTCTTC. Residues: CASSFGTGGNEQFF. V usage is TRBV27 and J usage is TRBJ2-1; TRBD1 matches at 11 bases. The CDR3 has 14 amino acids. Germline assignment: CDR1 MNHEY and CDR2 SMNVEV (reference sequence). V trimming: 6 bases; J trimming: 7 bases; junction bases outside the gene matches: 5.

This clone was detected once. Written as DNA, the CDR3 is TGTGCCAGCCGACTTGAGGGGCCGGGGACCGGGGAGCTGTTTTTT. It is translated as CASRLEGPGTGELFF. The chain joins TRBV6-5 to TRBJ2-2; the D gene could be TRBD1 or TRBD2 (5 bases each). Per germline, CDR1 MNHEY and CDR2 SVGAGI. This CDR3 spans 15 amino acids. V was cut by 8 bases and J by 5 bases, with 18 bases left in between.

This rearrangement joins TRBV18 to TRBJ1-2; tentative D call: TRBD1 (5 bases). Germline V gene data show CDR1 as KGHSH and CDR2 as LQKENI. This CDR3 is built from 14 residues. The ends were cut back, 3 bases at V and 4 bases at J, with 12 bases in the middle. The CDR3 DNA is TGTGCCAGCTCACCCGGGGACGGAGCCTATGGCTACACCTTC. As protein: CASSPGDGAYGYTF.

The rearrangement uses TRBV5-4 and TRBJ2-3, with TRBD2 matching over 10 bases. The V gene's germline CDR1 is SGHNT and CDR2 YYREEE (reference sequence). The V gene end was trimmed by 5 bases and the J gene end by 2 bases; junction bases not matched to a gene: 5. The CDR3 contains 15 residues. The CDR3 protein is CASRAGGLATDTQYF. The CDR3 nucleotides read TGTGCCAGCAGAGCGGGGGGGCTGGCCACAGATACGCAGTATTTT. Based on the CDR3 plus reference TRBV5-4 and TRBJ2-3, the full variable domain is ETGVTQSPTHLIKTRGQQVTLRCSSQSGHNTVSWYQQALGQGPQFIFQYYREEENGRGNFPPRFSGLQFPNYSSELNVNALELDDSALYLCASRAGGLATDTQYFGPGTRLTVL.

V and J are TRBV30 and TRBJ2-5, with D possibly being TRBD2 (6 bases). V gave up 3 bases and J gave up 1 base, with 9 bases separating them. Germline V gene data show CDR1 as GTSNPN and CDR2 as SVGIG (reference sequence). The CDR3 runs 13 residues. The CDR3 DNA sequence: TGTGCCTGGAGAGGGGACTTCCAAGAGACCCAGTACTTC. Translated: CAWRGDFQETQYF.

This chain joins TRBV4-1 and TRBJ1-5, with D tentatively TRBD1 (6 bases). The CDR3 is made up of 15 amino acids. V lost 4 bases and J lost 4, with 14 bases in between. The germline V gene has CDR1 MGHRA and CDR2 YSYEKL. CDR3 nucleotide sequence: TGCGCCAGCAGCCCCTCCGGGGGGCAAAATCAGCCCCAGCATTTT. Translating gives CASSPSGGQNQPQHF.

V usage is TRBV6-5 and J usage is TRBJ2-3; 8 bases are shared with TRBD1. The CDR3 sequence is 14 residues long. V shed 5 bases, J shed 2 bases, and the junction held 3 bases outside the gene matches. CDR1 is MNHEY and CDR2 is SVGAGI in the germline V gene. The CDR3 reads CASSPQGATDTQYF. CDR3 DNA: TGTGCCAGCAGTCCCCAGGGGGCCACAGATACGCAGTATTTT.

This chain links TRBV5-6 with TRBJ2-7, with D uncertain. The CDR3 runs 15 residues. Trimming pared 4 bases from V and 6 bases from J, leaving 20 bases between. Germline V gene sequence: CDR1 SGHDT, CDR2 YYEEEE. DNA of the CDR3: TGTGCCAGCAGCCCAAGAGCGTTCCGGGTGGGCGAGCAGTACTTC. Protein sequence: CASSPRAFRVGEQYF.

The chain is built from TRBV18 and TRBJ2-1, with 9 bases that match TRBD1. This CDR3 contains 15 residues. Germline V CDR1 and CDR2: KGHSH, LQKENI. Trimming cost V 5 bases and J 5 bases; bases outside gene matches: 7. CDR3: CASSAQGALNNEQFF. As DNA, the CDR3 is TGTGCCAGCTCAGCACAGGGGGCTCTGAACAATGAGCAGTTCTTC.

The chain links TRBV10-3 to TRBJ1-6; tentatively, D is TRBD1 (5 bases). The V gene's germline CDR1 is ENHRY and CDR2 SYGVKD. V shed 5 bases and J shed 7 bases, with 9 bases lying between them. This CDR3 is built from 13 residues. CDR3 loop: CAISRDGNSPLHF. The CDR3 DNA reads TGTGCCATCAGTCGGGACGGGAATTCACCCCTCCACTTT.

The CDR3 nucleotides read TGCGCCAGCAGCTGGATGGGACAGGCAGATACGCAGTATTTT. Encoded protein: CASSWMGQADTQYF. The gene calls are TRBV5-1 and TRBJ2-3, with 8 bases identical to TRBD1. Germline values: CDR1 SGHRS, CDR2 YFSETQ. CDR3 size: 14 residues. The V gene end was trimmed by 3 bases and the J gene end by 4 bases; junction bases not matched to a gene: 4.

The chain links TRBV19 to TRBJ2-1, with 9 bases matching TRBD2. The CDR3 has 18 amino acids. Germline CDR1 LNHDA, CDR2 SQIVND (reference sequence). V was clipped by 7 bases and J by 0 bases; unmatched bases: 13. CDR3: CASTPGAGGRSSYNEQFF. The CDR3 DNA sequence: TGTGCCAGTACCCCTGGGGCGGGGGGGAGGAGCTCCTACAATGAGCAGTTCTTC.

CDR3: CASSLGDRGREKLFF. CDR3 in DNA: TGTGCCAGCAGCTTAGGAGACAGGGGACGAGAAAAACTGTTTTTT. This sequence joins TRBV7-9 and TRBJ1-4; 8 nucleotides agree with TRBD1. Germline V gene sequence: CDR1 SEHNR, CDR2 FQNEAQ (reference sequence). This CDR3 is 15 amino acids long. J lost 8 bases, V lost 1 base, and 6 bases had no gene match.

V is TRBV5-1 and J is TRBJ2-3; D unclear. This CDR3 has 16 amino acids. Per germline, CDR1 SGHRS and CDR2 YFSETQ. V lost 0 bases and J lost 0, with 11 bases in between. The DNA for the CDR3 is TGCGCCAGCAGCTTGGACGCGATACCTAGCACAGATACGCAGTATTTT. Protein: CASSLDAIPSTDTQYF.

This clone showed up just a few times. A read error may produce the germline difference seen at one junction end. The chain has TRBV11-2 and TRBJ2-1; D is undetermined. The CDR3 runs to 13 residues. Germline loops: CDR1 SGHAT, CDR2 FQNNGV. CDR3 sequence (DNA): TGTGCCAGCAGCTTCCCCGACCGAGGTGAGGAGTTCTTC. This gives the protein CASSFPDRGEEFF.

This clone was recorded only once. The V call is TRBV4-1, the J call TRBJ1-5; maybe TRBD1 (5 bases). The CDR3 is made up of 15 amino acids. The germline CDR1 and CDR2 sequences are MGHRA and YSYEKL. Trimming removed 0 bases at V and 4 bases at J, with 10 bases between. CDR3 amino acids: CASSQDPGRNQPQHF. CDR3 bases: TGCGCCAGCAGCCAAGATCCGGGACGGAATCAGCCCCAGCATTTT.

The sample holds one count of this clone. This chain connects TRBV7-9 to TRBJ2-5; D is unclear. This CDR3 is built from 10 residues. V shed 5 bases and J shed 2 bases, with 0 bases lying between them. Germline V gene data show CDR1 as SEHNR and CDR2 as FQNEAQ (reference sequence). The CDR3 protein is CASSQETQYF. The CDR3 DNA sequence: TGTGCCAGCAGCCAAGAGACCCAGTACTTC.

The chain couples TRBV11-1 to TRBJ2-3, with 9 nucleotides matching TRBD1. The CDR3 is made up of 16 amino acids. Losses at the gene ends were 5 bases for V and 4 bases for J; bases not matched to a gene: 10. Germline CDR1 is SGHAT and CDR2 is FQDESV (reference sequence). DNA for the CDR3: TGTGCCAGCAGCCTTCATGACAGGGGGTACGCAGATACGCAGTATTTT. Translated: CASSLHDRGYADTQYF.

The gene calls are TRBV10-2 and TRBJ2-5; 7 bases map to TRBD2. Germline trimming cut 2 bases from V and 2 bases from J; bases unmatched to any gene: 8. The CDR3 runs 16 residues. CDR1 and CDR2 from the germline V gene are WSHSY and SAAADI. CDR3 loop: CASSESEAGPQETQYF. CDR3 nucleotides: TGCGCCAGCAGTGAGAGTGAAGCGGGACCTCAAGAGACCCAGTACTTC.

V gene TRBV7-8 combines with J gene TRBJ1-6, with D tentatively TRBD1 (5 bases). V gave up 2 bases and J gave up 0 bases, with 14 bases separating them. Germline CDR1 and CDR2: SGHVS and FQNEAQ. CDR3 length equals 18 residues. CDR3 amino acids: CASSLRAGGSSYNSPLHF. The CDR3 region has the DNA TGTGCCAGCAGCTTAAGGGCTGGGGGGAGCTCCTATAATTCACCCCTCCACTTT.

V and J are TRBV30 and TRBJ2-2; D not resolved. The CDR3 extends over 12 amino acids. Trimming took 5 bases from V and 6 from J, leaving 10 bases between them. The germline gives CDR1 GTSNPN, CDR2 SVGIG (reference sequence). CDR3 in amino acids: CAWDTSSGELFF. In DNA form, the CDR3 reads TGTGCCTGGGATACGAGTTCCGGGGAGCTGTTTTTT.

This clone is a singleton in its sample. The V and J genes are TRBV7-2 and TRBJ1-2; D gene ambiguous. In germline, CDR1 is SGHTA, CDR2 FQGNSA. The CDR3 sequence is 12 residues long. The V end was cut by 4 bases, the J end by 4 bases, with 7 bases between. CDR3 DNA sequence: TGTGCCAGCAGCTATGTTGGCTATGGCTACACCTTC. As protein: CASSYVGYGYTF.

V and J are TRBV18 and TRBJ1-3; D uncertain. Trimming took 3 bases from V and 4 from J, leaving 22 bases between them. Looked up from germline, CDR1 is KGHSH and CDR2 is LQKENI. This CDR3 comprises 18 residues. The CDR3 sequence: CASSPTTGRNVMGNTIYF. In DNA, the CDR3 is TGTGCCAGCTCACCGACAACCGGGCGGAATGTAATGGGAAACACCATATATTTT.